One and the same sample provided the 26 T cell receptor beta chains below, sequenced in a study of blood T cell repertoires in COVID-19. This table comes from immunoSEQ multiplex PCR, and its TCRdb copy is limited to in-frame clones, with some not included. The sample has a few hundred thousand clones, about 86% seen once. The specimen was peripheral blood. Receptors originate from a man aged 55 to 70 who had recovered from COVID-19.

CDR3 nucleotides: TGTGCCAGCAGCCATTGGAGGGAGCGGTTCTACGAGCAGTACTTC. Protein product: CASSHWRERFYEQYF. V and J are TRBV3-1 (or the pseudogene TRBV3-2) and TRBJ2-7; a weak D match, TRBD2 (6 bases). Germline V gene lookup returns CDR1 LGHDT and CDR2 YNNKEL (reference sequence). The CDR3 loop spans 15 amino acids. V was pared by 3 bases and J by 3 bases, with 15 bases between.

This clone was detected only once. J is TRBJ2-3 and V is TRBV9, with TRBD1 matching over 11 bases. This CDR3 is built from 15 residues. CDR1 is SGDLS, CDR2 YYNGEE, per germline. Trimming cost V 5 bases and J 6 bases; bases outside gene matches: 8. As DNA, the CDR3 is TGTGCCAGCAGATCCCCGGGACAGGGGGTCGATACGCAGTATTTT. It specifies CASRSPGQGVDTQYF.

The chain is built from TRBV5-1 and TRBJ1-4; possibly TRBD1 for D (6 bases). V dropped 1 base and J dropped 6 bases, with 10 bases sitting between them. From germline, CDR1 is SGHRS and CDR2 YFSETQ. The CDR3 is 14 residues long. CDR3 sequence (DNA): TGCGCCAGCAGCTTGCGGGGGGCCGATGAAAAACTGTTTTTT. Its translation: CASSLRGADEKLFF.

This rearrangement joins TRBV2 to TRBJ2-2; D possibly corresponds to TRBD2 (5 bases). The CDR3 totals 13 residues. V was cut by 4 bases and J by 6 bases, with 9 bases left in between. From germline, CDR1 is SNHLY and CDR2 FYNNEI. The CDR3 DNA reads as TGTGCCAGCAGTGTTGAGGGCCCCGGGGAGCTGTTTTTT. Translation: CASSVEGPGELFF.

The CDR3 sequence: CASRGQGANEQFF. DNA of the CDR3: TGTGCCAGCCGGGGACAGGGGGCGAATGAGCAGTTCTTC. This chain joins TRBV7-7 and TRBJ2-1; TRBD1 matches at 12 bases. Germline V gene lookup returns CDR1 SSHAT and CDR2 FNYEAQ (reference sequence). This CDR3 has 13 amino acids. The ends lost 8 bases at V and 7 bases at J; junction bases unmatched: 3.

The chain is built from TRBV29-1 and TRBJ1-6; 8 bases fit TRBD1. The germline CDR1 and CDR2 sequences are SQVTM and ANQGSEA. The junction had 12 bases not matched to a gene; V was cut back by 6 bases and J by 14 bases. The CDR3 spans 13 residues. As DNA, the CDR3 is TGCAGCGTCAGTACCGGACAGGGTTTGGCCCTCCACTTT. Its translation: CSVSTGQGLALHF. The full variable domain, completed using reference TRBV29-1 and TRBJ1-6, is SAVISQKPSRDICQRGTSLTIQCQVDSQVTMMFWYRQQPGQSLTLIATANQGSEATYESGFVIDKFPISRPNLTFSTLTVSNMSPEDSSIYLCSVSTGQGLALHFGNGTRLTVT.

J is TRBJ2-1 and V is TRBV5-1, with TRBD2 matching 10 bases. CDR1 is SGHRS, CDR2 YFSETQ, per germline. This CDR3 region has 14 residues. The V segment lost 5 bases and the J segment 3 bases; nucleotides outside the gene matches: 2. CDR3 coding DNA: TGCGCCAGCAGGACTAGCGGGTACTACAATGAGCAGTTCTTC. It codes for CASRTSGYYNEQFF.

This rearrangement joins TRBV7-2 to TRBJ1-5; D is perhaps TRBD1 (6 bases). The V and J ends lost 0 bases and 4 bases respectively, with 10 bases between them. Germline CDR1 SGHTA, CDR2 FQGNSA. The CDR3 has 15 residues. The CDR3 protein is CASSLAGGLNQPQHF. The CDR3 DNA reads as TGTGCCAGCAGCTTAGCGGGGGGGCTTAATCAGCCCCAGCATTTT. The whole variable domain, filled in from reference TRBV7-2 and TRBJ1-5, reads GAGVSQSPSNKVTEKGKDVELRCDPISGHTALYWYRQSLGQGLEFLIYFQGNSAPDKSGLPSDRFSAERTGGSVSTLTIQRTQQEDSAVYLCASSLAGGLNQPQHFGDGTRLSIL.

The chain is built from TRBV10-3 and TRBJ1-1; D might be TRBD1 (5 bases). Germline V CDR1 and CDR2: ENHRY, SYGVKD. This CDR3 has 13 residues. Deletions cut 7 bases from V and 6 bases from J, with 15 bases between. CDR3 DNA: TGTGCCATCAAAGCAGGGATGGGTGCTGAAGCTTTCTTT. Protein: CAIKAGMGAEAFF.

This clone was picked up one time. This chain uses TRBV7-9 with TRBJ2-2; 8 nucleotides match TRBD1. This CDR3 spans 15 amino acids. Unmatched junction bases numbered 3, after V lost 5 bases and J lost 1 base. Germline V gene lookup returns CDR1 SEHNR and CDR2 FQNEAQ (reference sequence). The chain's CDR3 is CASSLGQVNTGELFF. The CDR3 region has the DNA TGTGCCAGCAGCCTGGGACAGGTGAACACCGGGGAGCTGTTTTTT.

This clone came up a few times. CDR3 in amino acids: CASHRRGRNEQFF. The CDR3, as DNA: TGTGCCAGCCATCGGAGGGGTCGGAATGAGCAGTTCTTC. J is TRBJ2-1 and V is TRBV11-2, with D possibly being TRBD2 (6 bases). The V gene's germline CDR1 is SGHAT and CDR2 FQNNGV. The CDR3 covers 13 residues. The ends were cut back, 8 bases at V and 7 bases at J, with 15 bases in the middle. Full variable domain (remainder filled in from reference TRBV11-2 and TRBJ2-1): EAGVAQSPRYKIIEKRQSVAFWCNPISGHATLYWYQQILGQGPKLLIQFQNNGVVDDSQLPKDRFSAERLKGVDSTLKIQPAKLEDSAVYLCASHRRGRNEQFFGPGTRLTVL.

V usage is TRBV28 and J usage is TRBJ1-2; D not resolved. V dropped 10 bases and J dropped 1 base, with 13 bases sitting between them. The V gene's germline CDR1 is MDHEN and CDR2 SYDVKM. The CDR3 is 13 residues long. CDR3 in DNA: TGTGCCATCCACACAGAGCTTAACTATGGCTACACCTTC. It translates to CAIHTELNYGYTF.

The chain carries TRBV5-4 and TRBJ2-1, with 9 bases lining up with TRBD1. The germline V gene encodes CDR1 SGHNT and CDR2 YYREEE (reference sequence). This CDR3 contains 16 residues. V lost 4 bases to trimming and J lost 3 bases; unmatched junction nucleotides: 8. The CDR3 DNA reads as TGTGCCAGCAGCCCCCCGGGGACAGGGAGCTACAATGAGCAGTTCTTC. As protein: CASSPPGTGSYNEQFF.

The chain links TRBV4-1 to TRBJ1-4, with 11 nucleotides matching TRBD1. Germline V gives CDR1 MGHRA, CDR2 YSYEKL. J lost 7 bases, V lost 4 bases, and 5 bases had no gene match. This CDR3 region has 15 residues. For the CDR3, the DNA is TGCGCCAGCAGCCCTCCGGGACAGGGGGTTGAAAAACTGTTTTTT. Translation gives CASSPPGQGVEKLFF.

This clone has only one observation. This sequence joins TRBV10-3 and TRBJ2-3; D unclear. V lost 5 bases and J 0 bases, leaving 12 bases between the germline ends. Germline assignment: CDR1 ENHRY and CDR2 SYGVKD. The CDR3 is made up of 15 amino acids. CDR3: CAISKESTSTDTQYF. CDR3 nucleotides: TGTGCCATCAGTAAAGAATCGACTAGCACAGATACGCAGTATTTT.

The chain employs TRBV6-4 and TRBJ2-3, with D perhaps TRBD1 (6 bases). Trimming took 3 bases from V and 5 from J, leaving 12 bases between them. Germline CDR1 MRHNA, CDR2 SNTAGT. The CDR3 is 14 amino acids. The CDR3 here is CASSETGSKDTQYF. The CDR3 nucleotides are TGTGCCAGCAGTGAAACAGGGAGTAAAGATACGCAGTATTTT.

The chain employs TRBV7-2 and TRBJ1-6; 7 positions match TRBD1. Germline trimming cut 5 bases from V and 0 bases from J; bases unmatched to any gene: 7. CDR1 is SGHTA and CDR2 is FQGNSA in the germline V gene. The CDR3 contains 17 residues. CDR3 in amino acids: CASSPGQASSYNSPLHF. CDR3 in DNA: TGTGCCAGCAGCCCCGGACAGGCCAGCTCCTATAATTCACCCCTCCACTTT.

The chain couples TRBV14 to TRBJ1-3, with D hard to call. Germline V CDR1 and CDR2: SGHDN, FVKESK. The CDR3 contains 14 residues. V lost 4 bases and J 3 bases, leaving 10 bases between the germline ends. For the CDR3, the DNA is TGTGCCAGCAGCCCCGCCGGGAGTGGAAACACCATATATTTT. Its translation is CASSPAGSGNTIYF. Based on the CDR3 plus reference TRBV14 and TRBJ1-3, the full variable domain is EAGVTQFPSHSVIEKGQTVTLRCDPISGHDNLYWYRRVMGKEIKFLLHFVKESKQDESGMPNNRFLAERTGGTYSTLKVQPAELEDSGVYFCASSPAGSGNTIYFGEGSWLTVV.

The CDR3 loop reads CATSGDRGGGNEQFF. Here the CDR3 DNA reads TGTGCCACCAGTGGAGACAGGGGGGGTGGCAATGAGCAGTTCTTC. V gene TRBV24-1 combines with J gene TRBJ2-1, with 9 positions matching TRBD1. The ends lost 5 bases at V and 6 bases at J; junction bases unmatched: 7. CDR3 size: 15 residues. The germline CDR1 and CDR2 sequences are KGHDR and SFDVKD.

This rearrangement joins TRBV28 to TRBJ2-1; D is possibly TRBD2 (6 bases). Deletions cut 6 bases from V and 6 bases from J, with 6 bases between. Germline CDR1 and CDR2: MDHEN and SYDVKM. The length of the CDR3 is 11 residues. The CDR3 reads CASRGGNEQFF. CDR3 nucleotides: TGTGCCAGCAGGGGGGGCAATGAGCAGTTCTTC.

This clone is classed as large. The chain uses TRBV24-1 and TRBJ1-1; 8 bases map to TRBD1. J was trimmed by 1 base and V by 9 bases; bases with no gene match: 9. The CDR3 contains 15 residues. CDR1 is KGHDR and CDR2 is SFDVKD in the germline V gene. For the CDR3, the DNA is TGTGCCACCTCTTACGGGACAGGTTCGAACACTGAAGCTTTCTTT. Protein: CATSYGTGSNTEAFF.

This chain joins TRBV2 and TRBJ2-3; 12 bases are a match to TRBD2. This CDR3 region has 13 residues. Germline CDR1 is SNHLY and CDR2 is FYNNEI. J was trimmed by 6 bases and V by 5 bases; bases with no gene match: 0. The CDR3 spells CASSTSGRDTQYF. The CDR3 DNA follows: TGTGCCAGCAGTACTAGCGGGAGGGATACGCAGTATTTT.

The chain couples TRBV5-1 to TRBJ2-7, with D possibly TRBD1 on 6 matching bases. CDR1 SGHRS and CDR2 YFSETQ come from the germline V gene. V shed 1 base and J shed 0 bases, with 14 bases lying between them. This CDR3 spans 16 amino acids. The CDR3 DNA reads TGCGCCAGCAGCTTGCTGACAGGAGAGAGCTCCTACGAGCAGTACTTC. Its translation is CASSLLTGESSYEQYF.

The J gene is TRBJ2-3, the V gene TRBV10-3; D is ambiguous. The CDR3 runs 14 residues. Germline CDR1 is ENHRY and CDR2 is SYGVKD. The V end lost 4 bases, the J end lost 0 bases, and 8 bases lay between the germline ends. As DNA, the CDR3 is TGTGCCATCAGTGGGCTCAGGAGCACAGATACGCAGTATTTT. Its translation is CAISGLRSTDTQYF.

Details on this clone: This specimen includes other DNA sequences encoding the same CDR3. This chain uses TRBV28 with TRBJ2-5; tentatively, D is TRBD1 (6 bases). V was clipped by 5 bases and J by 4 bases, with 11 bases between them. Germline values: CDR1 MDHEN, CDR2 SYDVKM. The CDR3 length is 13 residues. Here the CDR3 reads CASSLQGGETQYF. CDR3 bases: TGTGCCAGCAGTCTACAGGGCGGAGAGACCCAGTACTTC. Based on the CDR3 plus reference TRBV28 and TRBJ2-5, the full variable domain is DVKVTQSSRYLVKRTGEKVFLECVQDMDHENMFWYRQDPGLGLRLIYFSYDVKMKEKGDIPEGYSVSREKKERFSLILESASTNQTSMYLCASSLQGGETQYFGPGTRLLVL.

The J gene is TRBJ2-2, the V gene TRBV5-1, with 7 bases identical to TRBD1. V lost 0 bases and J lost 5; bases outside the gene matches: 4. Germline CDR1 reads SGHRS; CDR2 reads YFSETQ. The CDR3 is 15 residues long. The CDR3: CASSLADRATGELFF. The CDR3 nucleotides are TGCGCCAGCAGCTTGGCAGACAGGGCGACCGGGGAGCTGTTTTTT.